The 7 T cell receptor beta chains below were found in one sample sequenced in a study of identifying expanded T cells in peripheral blood. The table came from immunoSEQ multiplex PCR; TCRdb's copy has only in-frame clones and leaves some out. Counted here are about 100,000 clones, 87% occurring once; the ten biggest clones make up roughly a sixth. Specimen: blood. These receptor sequences come from a person between 18 and 75 years old in good health.

The CDR3 spells CASSQPGTREETQYF. The CDR3 bases are TGTGCCAGCAGCCAACCCGGGACTAGGGAAGAGACCCAGTACTTC. The genes are TRBV7-9 and TRBJ2-5, with 8 bases aligning to TRBD2. The V segment lost 5 bases and the J segment 3 bases; nucleotides outside the gene matches: 8. Germline assignment: CDR1 SEHNR and CDR2 FQNEAQ (reference sequence). The CDR3 contains 15 residues.

This clone was seen a few times. V usage is TRBV10-1 and J usage is TRBJ1-5; D unresolved. This CDR3 has 12 amino acids. Germline-derived CDR1 and CDR2 are WNHNN and SYGVQD (reference sequence). V gave up 6 bases and J gave up 9 bases, with 12 bases separating them. The CDR3 spells CASSHRPRPQHF. CDR3 sequence (DNA): TGCGCCAGCAGCCACAGACCGAGGCCCCAGCATTTT.

V and J are TRBV7-8 and TRBJ2-3; possibly TRBD1 for D (5 bases). Germline CDR1 SGHVS, CDR2 FQNEAQ. This CDR3 comprises 16 residues. Trimming took off 5 bases at V and 3 bases at J, with 18 bases between the two ends. The CDR3 reads CASSPRGWLGTDTQYF. The CDR3, as DNA: TGTGCCAGCAGCCCAAGGGGTTGGTTGGGGACAGATACGCAGTATTTT.

The chain joins TRBV7-6 to TRBJ2-5, with D uncertain. The germline gives CDR1 SGHVS, CDR2 FNYEAQ. The CDR3 is 11 residues long. V was shortened by 5 bases and J by 4 bases, with 5 bases between the two germline ends. The CDR3 DNA reads as TGTGCCAGCAGCCCCCGAGAGACCCAGTACTTC. The encoded protein is CASSPRETQYF.

A word on this clone: One end of the junction does not line up with germline, which may come from a read error. The CDR3 here is CATSPGLAGTDTQYF. CDR3 DNA sequence: TGTGCCACTAGTCCGGGACTAGCGGGGACAGATACGCAGTATTTT. The rearrangement joins TRBV19 to TRBJ2-3; TRBD2 aligns across 13 bases. Germline values: CDR1 LNHDA, CDR2 SQIVND (reference sequence). The CDR3 runs to 15 residues.

The rearrangement links TRBV5-1 to TRBJ1-2; D is perhaps TRBD1 (6 bases). The CDR3 has 15 amino acids. CDR1 SGHRS and CDR2 YFSETQ come from the germline V gene. Trimming shortened V by 4 bases and J by 3 bases, and 16 bases separated the two germline ends. CDR3 DNA sequence: TGCGCCAGCAGCGTCGGGGGGGCGCAAGACTATGGCTACACCTTC. Translating gives CASSVGGAQDYGYTF.

J is TRBJ1-2 and V is TRBV27, with 7 positions matching TRBD1. The germline gives CDR1 MNHEY, CDR2 SMNVEV (reference sequence). The CDR3 runs 17 residues. V shed 5 bases, J shed 4 bases, and the junction held 16 bases outside the gene matches. Here the CDR3 reads CASSPSLDRVRSYGYTF. CDR3 in DNA: TGTGCCAGCAGTCCTTCTTTAGACAGGGTACGATCCTATGGCTACACCTTC.